The text below deals with one T cell receptor beta chain. Trimming left V 5 bases short and J 4 bases short, with 16 bases between. Germline V gene lookup returns CDR1 MDHEN and CDR2 SYDVKM. The CDR3 runs 15 residues. The data stem from a study of cytomegalovirus exposure and HLA in healthy donors. Method: immunoSEQ multiplex PCR; TCRdb's copy keeps in-frame clones and lacks some. The table shows 110,000 to 150,000 clones, with roughly nine tenths occurring only once. This chain joins TRBV28 and TRBJ2-3; D is perhaps TRBD2 (7 bases). The receptor was derived from a woman under 30 in good health and CMV-seropositive. Sequenced input: PBMCs. In DNA form, the CDR3 reads TGTGCCAGCAGTAGGGGCGGGGGCGGCGCAGATACGCAGTATTTT. It specifies CASSRGGGGADTQYF.